This TCR beta chain was recorded in a study of shared clonotypes between healthy human individuals. Overall study results and limits: The study drew on few donors, limiting represented genetic and exposure-history diversity. Naive subsets usually exceeded memory subsets in estimated richness. Only blood was sampled, and tissue TCR repertoires likely differ from blood ones.

Template for every sorted-subset replicate PCR totaled 200 to 250 ng DNA, roughly 30,000 T cell genomes. Sequencing was performed with immunoSEQ multiplex PCR; in TCRdb, only in-frame clones are kept and a portion is missing. There are about 2 million clones in the sample; just under 95% occur only once, and 1.2% lies in the top ten. V gave up 5 bases and J gave up 1 base; unmatched junction bases: 6. This CDR3 has 16 amino acids. The germline V gene encodes CDR1 SGHTA and CDR2 FQGNSA. Regarding this clone: The target antigen is unknown.

Positively selected for CCR7, the CD45RO-negative cells used as naive CD8 cells excluded terminally differentiated effector memory CD45RA+ cells. This rearrangement joins TRBV7-2 to TRBJ2-7, with TRBD2 matching over 12 bases. The clonotype comes from a man aged 18 to 35 in good health. Input material: naive CD8+ T cells sorted from blood. The CDR3, as DNA: TGTGCCAGCAGCGAATCGGGACTAGCGGGTTCCTACGAGCAGTACTTC. Its protein product is CASSESGLAGSYEQYF.